Each of the 20 T cell receptor beta chains below was sequenced from the same sample in a study of blood T cell repertoires in COVID-19 (TCRdb year 2020). Libraries were made using the immunoSEQ multiplex PCR assay. TCRdb obtained this table from immuneACCESS and retained in-frame rearrangements with V and J assigned. These tables miss some clones; where compared with another copy, unresolved V genes account for less than half of the shortfall, and the remainder is unexplained. The sample has around 110,000 clones on record, 90% of them singletons. The leading ten clones occupy 1.8% of the sample. Source material: peripheral blood. The receptors were sampled from a human donor with active COVID-19. The donor label of this sample is uncertain.

J is TRBJ1-2 and V is TRBV12-3 or TRBV12-4; D is possibly TRBD1 (6 bases). Between the trimmed V and J ends, which lost 6 bases and 3 bases, there was a span of 11 bases. The CDR3 has 13 amino acids. The CDR3 sequence is CASSNGQHYGYTF. CDR3 DNA: TGTGCCAGCAGCAATGGACAGCACTATGGCTACACCTTC.

This clone was counted between two and nine times. The gene calls are TRBV10-1 and TRBJ2-7, with TRBD2 identical over 9 bases. The trim removed 3 bases at V and 5 bases at J, leaving 11 bases unmatched. The CDR3 extends over 16 amino acids. Germline lookup yields CDR1 WNHNN and CDR2 SYGVQD (reference sequence). The CDR3 coding sequence is TGCGCCAGCAGTGATCCTAGCGGGGTAAACGGTCACGAGCAGTACTTC. It is translated as CASSDPSGVNGHEQYF.

V is TRBV28 and J is TRBJ2-7; the match to TRBD1 covers 9 bases. Germline V gives CDR1 MDHEN, CDR2 SYDVKM. Germline trimming cut 11 bases from V and 4 bases from J; bases unmatched to any gene: 9. CDR3 size: 13 residues. This CDR3 reads CAAEYGQGYEQYF. The CDR3 nucleotides read TGTGCCGCCGAATATGGACAGGGGTACGAGCAGTACTTC.

This rearrangement joins TRBV7-2 to TRBJ1-3; weak D call: TRBD1 (5 bases). The CDR3 is 13 amino acids. Trimming stripped 3 bases from V and 7 bases from J, with 10 bases between. Per the germline V gene, CDR1 is SGHTA and CDR2 is FQGNSA. The CDR3 is CASSLGGANTIYF. CDR3 nucleotides: TGTGCCAGCAGCTTGGGGGGTGCTAACACCATATATTTT.

This chain connects TRBV18 to TRBJ1-2, with TRBD1 as a possible D gene (5 bases). V lost 2 bases and J 8 bases, leaving 18 bases between the germline ends. The CDR3 has 15 residues. The germline gives CDR1 KGHSH, CDR2 LQKENI. The CDR3 nucleotides read TGTGCCAGCTCACCAATTGGGGCAGGGATGGAAGGCTACACCTTC. It encodes CASSPIGAGMEGYTF.

This chain links TRBV29-1 with TRBJ2-1; TRBD2 aligns across 11 bases. The CDR3 contains 16 residues. CDR1 SQVTM and CDR2 ANQGSEA come from the germline V gene. Trimming took 7 bases from V and 0 from J; bases not matched to a gene: 8. This chain's CDR3 is CSALRLAGSSYNEQFF. CDR3 nucleotides: TGCAGCGCGCTTAGACTAGCGGGGAGCTCCTACAATGAGCAGTTCTTC.

V and J are TRBV6-5 and TRBJ1-2; 9 bases fit TRBD1. CDR1 is MNHEY, CDR2 SVGAGI, per germline. The CDR3 contains 14 residues. V lost 5 bases to trimming and J lost 7 bases; unmatched junction nucleotides: 8. In DNA form, the CDR3 reads TGTGCCAGCAGTACAGGACAGGGGAGAGGTGGCTACACCTTC. Its protein product is CASSTGQGRGGYTF.

DNA for the CDR3: TGTGCCTGGGGATTAGGACAGGGACGAGAAAAACTGTTTTTT. This codes for CAWGLGQGREKLFF. This chain joins TRBV30 and TRBJ1-4, with 8 bases fitting TRBD1. V lost 5 bases and J lost 8; bases outside the gene matches: 10. The CDR3 length is 14 residues. The germline V gene encodes CDR1 GTSNPN and CDR2 SVGIG (reference sequence). The variable domain in full, with the rest retrieved from reference TRBV30 and TRBJ1-4, is SQTIHQWPATLVQPVGSPLSLECTVEGTSNPNLYWYRQAAGRGLQLLFYSVGIGQISSEVPQNLSASRPQDRQFILSSKKLLLSDSGFYLCAWGLGQGREKLFFGSGTQLSVL.

The chain employs TRBV19 and TRBJ2-3, with D uncertain. V lost 3 bases, J lost 6 bases, and 4 bases lay in between. The germline V gene has CDR1 LNHDA and CDR2 SQIVND (reference sequence). This CDR3 region has 11 residues. The CDR3 here is CASSIADTQYF. As DNA, the CDR3 is TGTGCCAGTAGTATCGCGGATACGCAGTATTTT.

V usage is TRBV9 and J usage is TRBJ1-1, with TRBD1 as a possible D gene (5 bases). V was pared by 1 base and J by 2 bases, with 9 bases between. The CDR3 has 14 amino acids. CDR1 and CDR2 (germline): SGDLS, YYNGEE. The chain's CDR3 is CASSVLGVNTEAFF. In nucleotides, the CDR3 is TGTGCCAGCAGCGTATTAGGGGTTAACACTGAAGCTTTCTTT. Filled out from reference TRBV9 and TRBJ1-1, the complete variable domain reads DSGVTQTPKHLITATGQRVTLRCSPRSGDLSVYWYQQSLDQGLQFLIQYYNGEERAKGNILERFSAQQFPDLHSELNLSSLELGDSALYFCASSVLGVNTEAFFGQGTRLTVV.

CDR3 region: CASSEKGQGFANTGELFF. The CDR3 DNA is TGTGCCAGCAGTGAAAAGGGACAGGGTTTCGCGAACACCGGGGAGCTGTTTTTT. The chain has TRBV6-1 and TRBJ2-2, with TRBD1 identical over 9 bases. The CDR3 totals 18 residues. CDR1 and CDR2 (germline): MNHNS, SASEGT. The V segment lost 2 bases and the J segment 0 bases; nucleotides outside the gene matches: 7.

The CDR3 DNA follows: TGTGCCAGCAGCTTCGGGCGGGGCTTGGGAAACACCATATATTTT. Amino acid sequence: CASSFGRGLGNTIYF. The chain recombines TRBV7-8 with TRBJ1-3; TRBD1 is a possible D gene (5 bases). CDR1 and CDR2 (germline): SGHVS, FQNEAQ. The CDR3 spans 15 residues. The ends were cut back, 3 bases at V and 4 bases at J, with 13 bases in the middle.

The chain uses TRBV20-1 and TRBJ1-2, with 11 bases lining up with TRBD1. The germline V gene has CDR1 DFQATT and CDR2 SNEGSKA (reference sequence). V trimming: 3 bases; J trimming: 7 bases; junction bases outside the gene matches: 7. This CDR3 is built from 14 residues. The CDR3 DNA reads TGCAGTGCTAGTCTTGGGACAGGGGGTAGTGGCTACACCTTC. Protein: CSASLGTGGSGYTF.

The chain combines TRBV4-3 with TRBJ1-1, with TRBD1 matching over 7 bases. Germline loops: CDR1 LGHNA, CDR2 YSLEER. The length of the CDR3 is 14 residues. The V and J ends lost 4 bases and 6 bases, in that order; junction bases with no gene match: 8. Here the CDR3 DNA reads TGCGCCAGCAGCCCTTTGGACAGGAGCTCTGAAGCTTTCTTT. It is translated as CASSPLDRSSEAFF.

V usage is TRBV6-6 and J usage is TRBJ1-2; 7 bases are shared with TRBD1. The CDR3 runs to 14 residues. J was trimmed by 8 bases and V by 7 bases; bases with no gene match: 13. The germline V gene encodes CDR1 MNHNY and CDR2 SVGAGI (reference sequence). CDR3 sequence (DNA): TGTGCCAGCACCCGGGGGACAGCCTCTGGGGGCTACACCTTC. It specifies CASTRGTASGGYTF.

This clone appeared once. V and J are TRBV9 and TRBJ1-6, with 9 bases fitting TRBD1. In germline, CDR1 is SGDLS, CDR2 YYNGEE. CDR3 length: 15 residues. Trimming at V came to 4 bases and at J to 7 bases, leaving 6 bases not matched to a gene. The CDR3 nucleotides are TGTGCCAGCAGCCGAGGACAGGGGCGGAATTCACCCCTCCACTTT. It translates to CASSRGQGRNSPLHF.

The chain joins TRBV3-1 (or the pseudogene TRBV3-2) to TRBJ1-1; TRBD1 matches 7 bases. With 4 bases clipped from V and 2 bases from J, the junction kept 1 base outside the gene matches. CDR3 size: 13 residues. CDR1 is LGHDT, CDR2 YNNKEL, per germline (reference sequence). The CDR3 region is CASSPGGNTEAFF. CDR3 DNA: TGTGCCAGCAGCCCAGGGGGTAACACTGAAGCTTTCTTT.

CDR3 bases: TGCGCCAGTGAGAAGGAGCGGGAAGAGACCCAGTACTTC. It translates to CASEKEREETQYF. The chain couples TRBV10-1 to TRBJ2-5, with a weak D call TRBD2 (6 bases). Trimming shortened V by 9 bases and J by 3 bases, and 14 bases separated the two germline ends. This CDR3 region has 13 residues. Per germline, CDR1 WNHNN and CDR2 SYGVQD (reference sequence).

This clone was picked up one time. The chain employs TRBV14 and TRBJ2-2; weak D call: TRBD2 (5 bases). Germline-derived CDR1 and CDR2 are SGHDN and FVKESK. CDR3 length: 14 residues. Deletions cut 1 base from V and 6 bases from J, with 9 bases between. Here the CDR3 DNA reads TGTGCCAGCAGCCAAGTGTACGGGGCCGGGGAGCTGTTTTTT. It specifies CASSQVYGAGELFF.

CDR3 in DNA: TGTGCCAGCAGCGGAGGACAGGGGGCGACCTATGGCTACACCTTC. It codes for CASSGGQGATYGYTF. The chain carries TRBV9 and TRBJ1-2, with 11 nucleotides matching TRBD1. Losses at the gene ends were 3 bases for V and 4 bases for J; bases not matched to a gene: 5. Germline CDR1 SGDLS, CDR2 YYNGEE. The CDR3 is made up of 15 amino acids.